Below, 3 T cell receptor beta chains from the same sample are listed, as sequenced in a study of neurological immune-mediated disorders. TCRdb passed the 5' RACE reads through MiXCR, listing each CDR3 protein once. The table lists about 65,000 distinct CDR3 sequences, 4.1% of them singletons, with 2.5% to 3% in the top ten. The sequencing input was PBMCs. The receptors shown here come from a man aged 45 to 65 with multiple sclerosis.

This clonotype was observed at least ten times. This chain links TRBV3-1 with TRBJ1-2; D is perhaps TRBD1 (6 bases). Germline CDR1 is LGHDT and CDR2 is YNNKEL (reference sequence). The CDR3 spans 15 residues. Trimming removed 0 bases at V and 4 bases at J, with 12 bases between. CDR3 amino acids: CASSQEPGVGYGYTF. CDR3 in DNA: TGTGCCAGCAGCCAAGAGCCAGGGGTGGGCTATGGCTACACCTTC.

This clonotype was found many times. The rearrangement links TRBV9 to TRBJ1-2; D might be TRBD1 (5 bases). CDR1 is SGDLS and CDR2 is YYNGEE in the germline V gene. V was clipped by 0 bases and J by 4 bases, with 13 bases between them. The CDR3 sequence is 15 residues long. CDR3 amino acids: CASSVAVGDGYGYTF. In DNA, the CDR3 is TGTGCCAGCAGCGTAGCTGTGGGGGACGGCTATGGCTACACCTTC.

This clonotype was counted between two and nine times. The rearrangement joins TRBV5-1 to TRBJ2-4; D not certain. Trimming shortened V by 4 bases and J by 7 bases, and 18 bases separated the two germline ends. CDR1 and CDR2 from the germline V gene are SGHRS and YFSETQ. This CDR3 is 15 amino acids long. The CDR3 DNA sequence: TGCGCCAGCAGCGCCGCGGACCCGGAGAGGAACATTCAGTACTTC. It yields the protein CASSAADPERNIQYF.